The 10 T cell receptor beta chains listed next were all sequenced from one sample in a study of spatial heterogeneity in lung cancer. Time point noted: sample taken at primary tumor resection. TCRdb itself ran the 5' RACE reads through MiXCR, one entry per CDR3 protein. The sample includes approximately 15,000 distinct CDR3 sequences, roughly 3.6% of them seen just once. The sample here was normal lung tissue next to the tumor, taken at surgery. The receptor source for this set is a male donor with early-stage non-small cell lung cancer.

This clonotype is medium-sized. Within a library made for alpha chains, this beta chain is off target, and its count is uninformative. The CDR3 nucleotides read TGTGCCACCAGCTTTAGGACTAGCTCAGCCTACAATGAGCAGTTCTTC. Its translation: CATSFRTSSAYNEQFF. The V call is TRBV15, the J call TRBJ2-1; 8 nucleotides align to TRBD2. V was pared by 5 bases and J by 2 bases, with 8 bases of the junction left unmatched. Germline assignment: CDR1 LNHNV and CDR2 YYDKDF (reference sequence). The CDR3 is 16 amino acids.

The table lists this clonotype with many counts. A library made for alpha chains picked up this beta chain off target, so its size means little. The chain combines TRBV12-3 or TRBV12-4 with TRBJ2-2; D gene uncertain. V was trimmed by 6 bases and J by 6 bases, leaving 8 bases between them. This CDR3 comprises 12 residues. CDR3 loop: CASSPVAGELFF. The CDR3 DNA reads TGTGCCAGCAGCCCGGTGGCCGGGGAGCTGTTTTTT.

This clonotype was counted at least ten times. This beta chain represents an off-target read in a library built for alpha chains; its size is of limited meaning. This chain connects TRBV9 to TRBJ1-2; TRBD1 agrees at 10 bases. The V gene end was trimmed by 4 bases and the J gene end by 2 bases; junction bases not matched to a gene: 5. The CDR3 runs to 15 residues. Per germline, CDR1 SGDLS and CDR2 YYNGEE. CDR3 amino acids: CASSPTTGGNYGYTF. The CDR3 DNA reads as TGTGCCAGCAGCCCAACGACAGGGGGCAACTATGGCTACACCTTC. The variable domain in full, completed from reference TRBV9 and TRBJ1-2, reads DSGVTQTPKHLITATGQRVTLRCSPRSGDLSVYWYQQSLDQGLQFLIQYYNGEERAKGNILERFSAQQFPDLHSELNLSSLELGDSALYFCASSPTTGGNYGYTFGSGTRLTVV.

This clonotype has at least ten counts. Within a library made for alpha chains, this beta chain is off target, and its count is uninformative. J is TRBJ2-3 and V is TRBV10-3; 9 bases are a match to TRBD1. Germline loops: CDR1 ENHRY, CDR2 SYGVKD. The CDR3 runs 14 residues. V lost 6 bases, J lost 2 bases, and 3 bases stayed unmatched. The CDR3 sequence is CAIRDRGDTDTQYF. The CDR3 DNA reads as TGTGCCATCAGGGACAGGGGAGACACAGATACGCAGTATTTT.

This clonotype was seen ten or more times. This beta chain lies outside the target of a library built for alpha chains; its clone size means little. V and J are TRBV29-1 and TRBJ2-3; 11 nucleotides agree with TRBD2. The length of the CDR3 is 18 residues. The V gene end was trimmed by 4 bases and the J gene end by 0 bases; junction bases not matched to a gene: 12. The V gene's germline CDR1 is SQVTM and CDR2 ANQGSEA. The CDR3 sequence is CSVAGTSGLRASTDTQYF. The DNA for the CDR3 is TGCAGCGTTGCCGGGACTAGCGGACTCCGTGCTAGCACAGATACGCAGTATTTT.

This clonotype was found many times. This beta chain appears as a stray read in a library generated for alpha chains; its size is not informative. The rearrangement uses TRBV27 and TRBJ2-5; perhaps TRBD1 as D (6 bases). CDR1 and CDR2 from the germline V gene are MNHEY and SMNVEV (reference sequence). V lost 7 bases, J lost 5 bases, and 17 bases lay in between. The CDR3 is 14 amino acids. The CDR3 DNA reads as TGTGCCAGCACCAATTGGGGGCTGGGGGAGACCCAGTACTTC. Its protein is CASTNWGLGETQYF.

The sample holds many counts of this clonotype. Because this beta chain is a stray read in a library intended to capture alpha chains, its abundance should not be given much weight. The rearrangement links TRBV7-8 to TRBJ2-7; D may match TRBD1 or TRBD2 (5 bases each). The germline CDR1 and CDR2 sequences are SGHVS and FQNEAQ. The V and J ends lost 4 bases and 1 base respectively, with 8 bases between them. This CDR3 contains 13 residues. The chain's CDR3 is CASSSGTSYEQYF. The CDR3 DNA sequence: TGTGCCAGCAGCTCCGGGACGTCCTACGAGCAGTACTTC.

This clonotype was observed many times. Because this beta chain is a stray read in a library intended to capture alpha chains, its abundance should not be given much weight. The V and J genes are TRBV4-2 and TRBJ2-2, with TRBD1 matching 9 bases. Trimming removed 4 bases from V and 1 base from J; junction bases left unmatched: 7. The germline V gene has CDR1 LGHNA and CDR2 YNFKEQ. This CDR3 is 17 amino acids long. The CDR3 DNA follows: TGTGCCAGCAGCCTCCTTCCGGACAGGGGGAACACCGGGGAGCTGTTTTTT. Residues: CASSLLPDRGNTGELFF.

This clonotype was counted many times. This beta chain lies outside the target of a library built for alpha chains; its clone size means little. This chain connects TRBV3-1 to TRBJ2-2; 9 positions match TRBD2. Germline loops: CDR1 LGHDT, CDR2 YNNKEL (reference sequence). V lost 4 bases to trimming and J lost 5 bases; unmatched junction nucleotides: 2. The CDR3 spans 14 residues. CDR3 in DNA: TGTGCCAGCAGCCGCGGGAGGGCGACCGGGGAGCTGTTTTTT. Its protein product is CASSRGRATGELFF.

The sample holds many counts of this clonotype. Because the library targeted alpha chains, this beta chain is an off-target read whose size means little. This sequence joins TRBV7-3 and TRBJ2-2, with no clear D. Germline lookup yields CDR1 SGHTA and CDR2 FQGTGA. The CDR3 consists of 14 residues. The germline V and J ends were trimmed by 3 bases and 3 bases, with 8 bases remaining between them. The CDR3 DNA follows: TGTGCCAGCAGCTTTCAACCCGACACCGGGGAGCTGTTTTTT. Protein: CASSFQPDTGELFF.